Sequencing of this T cell receptor beta chain was carried out in a study of T cells after yellow fever vaccination. Whole-study context: Fractions of limited cellularity were prepared by means of SMART-Seq v4 Ultra Low Input. Regarding the study as a whole: Booster samples showed a return of most primary-vaccination clones (around 96% CD4, approximately 85% CD8). Abundant clonotypes from the bulk population could contaminate FACS-sorted repertoires. Only a minor proportion of clonotypes was detected across both CD4 and CD8 compartments.

This clonotype was seen many times. Its antigen is not identified. This CDR3 is built from 12 residues. Trimming took 3 bases from V and 3 from J, leaving 6 bases between them. From germline, CDR1 is SGHDN and CDR2 FVKESK. Each CDR3 protein is one row after TCRdb ran MiXCR on the 5' RACE reads. The table lists under 150,000 distinct CDR3 sequences, 7.7% of them singletons. The material sequenced was CD4+ T cells sorted from PBMCs, taken 5 days after the yellow fever booster vaccination. The gene calls are TRBV14 and TRBJ2-7; the D gene is possibly TRBD2 (6 bases). The TCR comes from a man aged 25 to 40 who received the YFV17D yellow fever vaccine. The CDR3 here is CASSQGGYEQYF. The CDR3 DNA is TGTGCCAGCAGCCAGGGGGGCTACGAGCAGTACTTC.